This TCR beta chain originates from a study of blood T cell repertoires in COVID-19. Study at large: The United States, Italy and Spain supplied acute and convalescent COVID-19 samples. The analysed material was cDNA or gDNA that came from T cells, B-cell-depleted T cells, or PBMCs.

The germline V gene has CDR1 GTSNPN and CDR2 SVGIG (reference sequence). V lost 0 bases, J lost 4 bases, and 5 bases stayed unmatched. The CDR3 sequence is 15 residues long. Original methodology: Nucleated cell number was recorded as an estimate derived from reference gene primer amplification. Clones were read by immunoSEQ multiplex PCR, and TCRdb kept only the in-frame ones, dropping some. That table gives V, J and clone size, and the DNA gave D and trimming. The repertoire includes about 110,000 clones, roughly 88% of them detected once, and less than 8% sits in the top ten. The origin of this receptor is a woman older than 75 with active or convalescent COVID-19. Specimen: peripheral blood. The gene calls are TRBV30 and TRBJ2-4; 8 bases agree with TRBD2. This CDR3 is CAWSVPTGGKNIQYF. As DNA, the CDR3 is TGTGCCTGGAGTGTACCAACGGGAGGGAAAAACATTCAGTACTTC.